The 2 T cell receptor beta chains below come from one sample, sequenced in a study of cytomegalovirus exposure and HLA in healthy donors (dated by TCRdb to the late 2010s). Libraries were prepared through the immunoSEQ multiplex PCR assay. A mixture of 60 forward primers for TCR Vbeta segments and 13 reverse primers for TCR Jbeta segments was used in the multiplex PCR. TCRdb mirrors the immuneACCESS table, restricted to in-frame sequences. Some clones are absent from its copies; in checked studies, under half trace to an unresolved V gene, and the reason for the others is unknown. The sample table holds 200,000 to 250,000 clones. The top ten clonotypes cover 1.1% of the sample. The sequenced sample was PBMCs. The receptors here all came from a girl aged 2 to 10 in good health and CMV-seropositive.

As concerns this clone: Other DNA sequences from this sample encode an identical CDR3 as well. V is TRBV28 and J is TRBJ1-2; no reliable D call. The V gene's germline CDR1 is MDHEN and CDR2 SYDVKM. The CDR3 extends over 12 amino acids. V was trimmed by 3 bases and J by 5 bases, leaving 7 bases between them. The CDR3 DNA reads TGTGCCAGCAGTTTGGGAGATTATGGCTACACCTTC. The encoded protein is CASSLGDYGYTF.

The chain joins TRBV5-1 to TRBJ1-1, with 9 bases lining up with TRBD1. Germline values: CDR1 SGHRS, CDR2 YFSETQ. With V trimmed by 4 bases and J by 5 bases, 6 bases remained unmatched. The CDR3 length is 14 residues. The CDR3 bases are TGCGCCAGCAGCCCGGGACAGGGAGAAACTGAAGCTTTCTTT. Translation gives CASSPGQGETEAFF. Together with reference TRBV5-1 and TRBJ1-1, the CDR3 gives the full variable domain: KAGVTQTPRYLIKTRGQQVTLSCSPISGHRSVSWYQQTPGQGLQFLFEYFSETQRNKGNFPGRFSGRQFSNSRSEMNVSTLELGDSALYLCASSPGQGETEAFFGQGTRLTVV.